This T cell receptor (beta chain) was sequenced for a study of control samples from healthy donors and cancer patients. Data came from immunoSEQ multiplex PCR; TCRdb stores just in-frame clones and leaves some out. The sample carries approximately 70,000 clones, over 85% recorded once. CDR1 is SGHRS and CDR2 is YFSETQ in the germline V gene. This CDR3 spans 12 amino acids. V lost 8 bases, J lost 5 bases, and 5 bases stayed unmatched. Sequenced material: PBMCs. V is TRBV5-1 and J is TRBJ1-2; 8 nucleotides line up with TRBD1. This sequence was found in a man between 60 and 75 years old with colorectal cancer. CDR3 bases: TGCGCCAGGAGGACAGGGAAGTATGGCTACACCTTC. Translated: CARRTGKYGYTF.